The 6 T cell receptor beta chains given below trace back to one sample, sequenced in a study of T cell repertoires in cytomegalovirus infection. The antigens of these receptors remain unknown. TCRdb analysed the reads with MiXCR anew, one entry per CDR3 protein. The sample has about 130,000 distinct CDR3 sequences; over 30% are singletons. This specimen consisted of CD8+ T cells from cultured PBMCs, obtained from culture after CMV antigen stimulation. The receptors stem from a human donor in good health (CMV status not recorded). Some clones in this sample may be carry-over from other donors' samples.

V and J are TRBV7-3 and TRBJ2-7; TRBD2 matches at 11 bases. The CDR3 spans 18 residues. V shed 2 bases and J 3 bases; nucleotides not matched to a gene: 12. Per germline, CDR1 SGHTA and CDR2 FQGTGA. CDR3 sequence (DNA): TGTGCCAGCAGCTTAGGTTGGTCTAGCGGGGGGCCCGGCTACGAGCAGTACTTC. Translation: CASSLGWSSGGPGYEQYF.

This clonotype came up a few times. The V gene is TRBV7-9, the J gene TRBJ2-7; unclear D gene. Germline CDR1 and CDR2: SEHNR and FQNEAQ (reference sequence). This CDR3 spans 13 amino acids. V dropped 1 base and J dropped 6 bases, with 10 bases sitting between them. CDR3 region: CASSLVGGPEQYF. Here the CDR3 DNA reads TGTGCCAGCAGCTTAGTGGGTGGGCCCGAGCAGTACTTC.

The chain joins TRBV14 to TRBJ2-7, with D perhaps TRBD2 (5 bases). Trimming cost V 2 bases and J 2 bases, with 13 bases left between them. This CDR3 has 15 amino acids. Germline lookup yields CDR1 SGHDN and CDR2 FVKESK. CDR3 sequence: CASSQFEGLPYEQYF. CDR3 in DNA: TGTGCCAGCAGCCAATTTGAGGGCCTCCCCTACGAGCAGTACTTC.

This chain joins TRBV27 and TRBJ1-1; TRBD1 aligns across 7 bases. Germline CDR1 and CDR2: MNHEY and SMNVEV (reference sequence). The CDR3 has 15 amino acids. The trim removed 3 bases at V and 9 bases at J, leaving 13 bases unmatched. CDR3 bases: TGTGCCAGCAGTTTGGGCCACTCCGGGACAGAAAAAGCTTTCTTT. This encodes CASSLGHSGTEKAFF.

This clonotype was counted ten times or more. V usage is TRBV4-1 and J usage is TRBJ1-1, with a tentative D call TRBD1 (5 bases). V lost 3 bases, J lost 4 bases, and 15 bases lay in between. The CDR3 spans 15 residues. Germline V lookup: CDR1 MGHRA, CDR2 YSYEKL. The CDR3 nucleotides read TGCGCCAGCAGCCATCGAACTACAGGTTTCACTGAAGCTTTCTTT. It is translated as CASSHRTTGFTEAFF.

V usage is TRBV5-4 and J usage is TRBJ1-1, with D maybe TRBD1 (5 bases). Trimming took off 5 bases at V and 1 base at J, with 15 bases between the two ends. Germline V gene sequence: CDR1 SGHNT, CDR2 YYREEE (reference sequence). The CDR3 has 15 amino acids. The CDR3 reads CASSISATGNTEAFF. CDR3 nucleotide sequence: TGTGCCAGCAGTATTTCCGCCACAGGGAACACTGAAGCTTTCTTT.